A single T cell receptor beta chain is shown here with its context. Its antigen remains unidentified. Healthy Caucasian individuals from Russia aged about 6 to 95 served as donors. This entry belongs to a study of blood T cells in healthy people across ages. Overall study context: About one barcoded beta molecule per two T cells was the capture yield of template switching. Study-wide findings and caveats: Estimated diversity that came from one million T cells was considered an underestimate.

It was with a sample-barcoded 5' primer and a J-beta primer mix that a second PCR of about 6 to 12 cycles was run. Each TCR beta cDNA got a 12-nucleotide random molecular identifier. TCRdb re-analysed the 5' RACE reads in MiXCR, keeping a single row per CDR3 protein. The repertoire holds roughly 2 million distinct CDR3 sequences, with roughly 50% as singletons. CDR3 length equals 12 residues. V was clipped by 1 base and J by 7 bases, with 8 bases between them. Germline-derived CDR1 and CDR2 are SEHNR and FQNEAQ (reference sequence). The specimen sequenced was blood. This sequence was found in a woman aged 40 to 50 in good health. The J gene is TRBJ2-7, the V gene TRBV7-9; D remains ambiguous. This CDR3 is CASSLGKGEQYF. CDR3 nucleotides: TGTGCCAGCAGCTTAGGGAAAGGGGAGCAGTACTTC.